The clone carrying this T cell receptor (beta chain) appeared a few times. PCR was performed a second time for about 6 to 12 cycles using a sample-barcoded 5' primer and a J-beta primer mix. From the 5' RACE reads, TCRdb called clonotypes with MiXCR, one entry per CDR3 protein. The sample lists around 500,000 distinct CDR3 sequences, roughly a quarter occurring once. This entry belongs to a study of blood T cells in healthy people across ages. Overall study context: Through template switching, about one barcoded beta molecule was captured per two T cells, as measured in model experiments.

No fewer than 5 micrograms of total RNA were isolated from every sample. With 0 bases removed from V and 3 bases from J, the gap between germline ends came to 12 bases. Per the germline V gene, CDR1 is SGDLS and CDR2 is YYNGEE. The CDR3 consists of 15 residues. This sample also belongs to another study, concerning T cells of mothers and their children. That report adds: The people who donated were three healthy Caucasian mothers and their six children. The overlap seen between related mothers and children slightly exceeded that of unrelated pairs, though not significantly.

The receptor was isolated from a boy younger than 10 in good health. The chain employs TRBV9 and TRBJ2-5, with D possibly TRBD2 on 6 matching bases. The sequenced sample was blood. CDR3 region: CASSVAAGPKETQYF. As DNA, the CDR3 is TGTGCCAGCAGCGTAGCGGCGGGGCCCAAAGAGACCCAGTACTTC. The entire variable domain, with the rest obtained from reference TRBV9 and TRBJ2-5, is as follows: DSGVTQTPKHLITATGQRVTLRCSPRSGDLSVYWYQQSLDQGLQFLIQYYNGEERAKGNILERFSAQQFPDLHSELNLSSLELGDSALYFCASSVAAGPKETQYFGPGTRLLVL.